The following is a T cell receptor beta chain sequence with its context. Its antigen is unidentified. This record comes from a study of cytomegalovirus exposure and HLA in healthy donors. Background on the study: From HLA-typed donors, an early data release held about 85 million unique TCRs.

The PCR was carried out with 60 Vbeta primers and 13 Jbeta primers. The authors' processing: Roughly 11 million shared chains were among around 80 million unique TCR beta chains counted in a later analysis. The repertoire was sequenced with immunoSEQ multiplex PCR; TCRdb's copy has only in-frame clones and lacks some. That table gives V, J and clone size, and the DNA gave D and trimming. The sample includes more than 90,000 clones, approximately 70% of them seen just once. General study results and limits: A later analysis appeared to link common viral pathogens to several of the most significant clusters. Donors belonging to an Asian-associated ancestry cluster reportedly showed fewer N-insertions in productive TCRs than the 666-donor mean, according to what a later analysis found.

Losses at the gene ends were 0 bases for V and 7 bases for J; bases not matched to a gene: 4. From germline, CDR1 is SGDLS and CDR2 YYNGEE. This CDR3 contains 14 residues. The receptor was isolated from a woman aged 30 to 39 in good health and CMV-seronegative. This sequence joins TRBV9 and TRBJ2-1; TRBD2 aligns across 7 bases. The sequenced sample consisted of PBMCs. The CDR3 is CASSVGGGYNEQFF. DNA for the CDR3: TGTGCCAGCAGCGTAGGCGGGGGATATAATGAGCAGTTCTTC.